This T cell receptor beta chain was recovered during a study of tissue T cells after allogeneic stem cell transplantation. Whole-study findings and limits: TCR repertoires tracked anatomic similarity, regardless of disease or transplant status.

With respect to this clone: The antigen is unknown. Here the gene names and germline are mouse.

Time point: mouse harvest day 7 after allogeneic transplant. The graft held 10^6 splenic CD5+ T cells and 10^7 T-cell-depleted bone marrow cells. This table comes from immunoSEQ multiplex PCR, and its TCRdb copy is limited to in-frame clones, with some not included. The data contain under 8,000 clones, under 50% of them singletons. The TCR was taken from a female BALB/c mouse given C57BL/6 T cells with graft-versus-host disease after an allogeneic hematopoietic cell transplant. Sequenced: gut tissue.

The sequenced part of the CDR3 DNA is TGTGCCAGCGGTGATGCTCAGCCTGCAAACTCCGACTACACC. It encodes CASGDAQPANSDYT. The entire CDR3 protein reads CASGDAQPANSDYTF. The chain employs TRBV13-2 and TRBJ1-2, with unresolved D. The read halts 1 residue ahead of the CDR3 end, with the missing end drawn from the germline J gene. Germline-derived CDR1 and CDR2 are NNHNN and SYGAGS (reference sequence). This CDR3 contains 15 residues. V was clipped by 0 bases and J by 0 bases, with 9 bases between them.